This T cell receptor beta chain was sequenced during a study of T cell changes during pregnancy in multiple sclerosis. Germline loops: CDR1 SGHNT, CDR2 YYREEE (reference sequence). J lost 10 bases, V lost 5 bases, and 6 bases had no gene match. The CDR3 has 13 residues. Using immunoSEQ multiplex PCR, the repertoire was profiled, and TCRdb retains in-frame clones only, with some absent. The repertoire holds approximately 51,000 clones, with approximately 94% as singletons. The input for sequencing was CD4+ T cells from peripheral blood mononuclear cells, taken in the second trimester of pregnancy. V gene TRBV5-4 combines with J gene TRBJ1-6; TRBD1 matches 7 bases. This TCR came from a female donor with multiple sclerosis, enrolled in a pregnancy study. CDR3 in DNA: TGTGCCAGCAGACTTGACAGGGCCTCACCCCTCCACTTT. Residues: CASRLDRASPLHF.